The present entry profiles one T cell receptor beta chain with its context. This record belongs to a study of T cell clonotyping in hematopoietic cell transplantation. Only in-frame clones appear in the TCRdb table, and some are missing; sequencing was by immunoSEQ multiplex PCR. This repertoire shows roughly 2,200 clones, 85% to 90% found once; its top ten account for 4% to 5.5%. Germline values: CDR1 SGHAT, CDR2 FQNNGV. The CDR3 contains 16 residues. V lost 0 bases, J lost 5 bases, and 15 bases lay in between. The sample comprised peripheral blood mononuclear cells. The origin of this receptor is a middle-aged man in good health. Some clones in this sample may be carry-over from other donors' samples. This chain joins TRBV11-2 and TRBJ2-3; TRBD2 might be the D (6 bases). CDR3 loop: CASSLDGDSGIDTQYF. The CDR3 DNA is TGTGCCAGCAGCTTAGATGGGGACTCGGGGATAGATACGCAGTATTTT.